This TCR beta chain stems from a study of T cell changes during pregnancy in multiple sclerosis. CDR3 length equals 15 residues. The trim removed 5 bases at V and 5 bases at J, leaving 8 bases unmatched. In germline, CDR1 is SEHNR, CDR2 FQNEAQ (reference sequence). Clones were sequenced by immunoSEQ multiplex PCR, and TCRdb holds only the in-frame ones, with some missing. The data show about 87,000 clones, with around 95% seen just once and approximately 1.3% held by the top ten. This TCR was sampled from a female donor in good health, enrolled as a control in a pregnancy study. Here the sequenced sample was peripheral blood, taken in the third trimester of pregnancy. This chain uses TRBV7-9 with TRBJ2-2; TRBD2 matches 7 bases. The CDR3 bases are TGTGCCAGCAGCCAGGCGGGAGTGAGGACCGGGGAGCTGTTTTTT. This gives the protein CASSQAGVRTGELFF.